Listed here is a single T cell receptor (beta chain). Antigen unknown. This entry is derived from a study of OX40 agonist ivuxolimab in advanced cancers. Study findings and constraints: Expanded peripheral T-cell antigen specificity went undetermined.

CDR1 is SGHTA, CDR2 FQGNSA, per germline. V was pared by 5 bases and J by 1 base, with 11 bases between. The CDR3 has 14 residues. Clones were sequenced by immunoSEQ multiplex PCR, and TCRdb holds only the in-frame ones, with some missing. The table lists 80,000 to 95,000 clones, roughly nine tenths of them singletons. The chain employs TRBV7-2 and TRBJ1-1; perhaps TRBD1 as D (5 bases). Sequenced here: CD4+ or CD8+ T cells sorted from blood, sampled in a trial of the OX40 agonist ivuxolimab. The sequence was obtained from an adult with an advanced solid tumor such as melanoma, head and neck, liver or kidney cancer. This CDR3 is CASSPGPTNTEAFF. The CDR3, as DNA: TGTGCCAGCAGCCCGGGGCCTACGAACACTGAAGCTTTCTTT.